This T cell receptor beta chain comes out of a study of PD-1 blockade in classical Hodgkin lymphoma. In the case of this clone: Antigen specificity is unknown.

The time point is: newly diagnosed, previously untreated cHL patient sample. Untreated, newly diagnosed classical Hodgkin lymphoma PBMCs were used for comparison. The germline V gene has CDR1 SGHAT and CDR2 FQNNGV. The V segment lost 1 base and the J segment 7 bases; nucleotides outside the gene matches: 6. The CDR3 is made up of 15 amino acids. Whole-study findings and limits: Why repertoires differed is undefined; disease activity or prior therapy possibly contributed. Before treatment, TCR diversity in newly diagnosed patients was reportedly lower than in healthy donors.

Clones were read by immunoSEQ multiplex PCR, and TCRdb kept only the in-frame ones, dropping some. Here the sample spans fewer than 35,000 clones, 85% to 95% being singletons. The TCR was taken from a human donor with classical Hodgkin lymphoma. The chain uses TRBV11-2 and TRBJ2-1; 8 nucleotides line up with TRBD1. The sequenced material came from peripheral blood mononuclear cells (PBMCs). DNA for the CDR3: TGTGCCAGCAGCTTAGGGCAGGGGGCACGGAATGAGCAGTTCTTC. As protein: CASSLGQGARNEQFF.